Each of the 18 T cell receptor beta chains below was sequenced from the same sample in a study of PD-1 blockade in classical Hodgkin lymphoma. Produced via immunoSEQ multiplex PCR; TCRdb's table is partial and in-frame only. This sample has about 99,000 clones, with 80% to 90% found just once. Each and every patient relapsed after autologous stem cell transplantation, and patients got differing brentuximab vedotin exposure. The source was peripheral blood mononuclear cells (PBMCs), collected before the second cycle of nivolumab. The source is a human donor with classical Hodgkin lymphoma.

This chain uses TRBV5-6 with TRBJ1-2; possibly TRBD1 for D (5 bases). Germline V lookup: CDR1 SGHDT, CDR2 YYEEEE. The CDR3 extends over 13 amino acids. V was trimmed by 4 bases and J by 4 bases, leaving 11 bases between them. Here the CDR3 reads CASSPTASYGYTF. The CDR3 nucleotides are TGTGCCAGCAGCCCGACAGCATCCTATGGCTACACCTTC.

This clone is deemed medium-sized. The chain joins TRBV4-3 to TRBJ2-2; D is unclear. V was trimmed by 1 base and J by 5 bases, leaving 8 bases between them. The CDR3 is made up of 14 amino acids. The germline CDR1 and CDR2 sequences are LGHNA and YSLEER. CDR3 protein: CASSQGSGTGELFF. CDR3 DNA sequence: TGCGCCAGCAGCCAAGGGTCTGGGACCGGGGAGCTGTTTTTT.

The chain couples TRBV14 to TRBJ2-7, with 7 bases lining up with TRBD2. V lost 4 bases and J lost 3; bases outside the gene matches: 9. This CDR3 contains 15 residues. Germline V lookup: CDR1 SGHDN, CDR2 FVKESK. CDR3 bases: TGTGCCAGCAGCCGAACTAGCGAGATCATCTACGAGCAGTACTTC. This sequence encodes CASSRTSEIIYEQYF.

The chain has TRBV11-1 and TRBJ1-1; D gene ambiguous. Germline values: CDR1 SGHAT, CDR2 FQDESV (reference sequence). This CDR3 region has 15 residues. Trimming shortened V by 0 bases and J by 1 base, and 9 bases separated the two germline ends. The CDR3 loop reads CASSLAGGENTEAFF. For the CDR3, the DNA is TGTGCCAGCAGCTTAGCGGGAGGCGAGAACACTGAAGCTTTCTTT.

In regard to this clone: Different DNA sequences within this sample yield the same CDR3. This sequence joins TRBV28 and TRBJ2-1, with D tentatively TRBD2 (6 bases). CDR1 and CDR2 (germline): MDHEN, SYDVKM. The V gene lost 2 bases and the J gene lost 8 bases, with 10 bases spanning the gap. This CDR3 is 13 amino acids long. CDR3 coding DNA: TGTGCCAGCAGTTTACGGGGGATTGATGAGCAGTTCTTC. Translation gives CASSLRGIDEQFF.

The CDR3 bases are TGCGCCAGTTCGGAGGGTGCATCATTTTACAATGAGCAGTTCTTC. It is translated as CASSEGASFYNEQFF. The V and J genes are TRBV5-1 and TRBJ2-1; possibly TRBD2 for D (6 bases). This CDR3 is built from 15 residues. The V and J ends lost 8 bases and 4 bases respectively, with 19 bases between them. In germline, CDR1 is SGHRS, CDR2 YFSETQ.

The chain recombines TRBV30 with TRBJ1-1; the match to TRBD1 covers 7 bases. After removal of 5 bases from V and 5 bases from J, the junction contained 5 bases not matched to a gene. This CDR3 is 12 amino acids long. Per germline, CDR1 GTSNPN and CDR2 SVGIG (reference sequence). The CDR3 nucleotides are TGTGCCTGGGACAGGGAATCTACTGAAGCTTTCTTT. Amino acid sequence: CAWDRESTEAFF. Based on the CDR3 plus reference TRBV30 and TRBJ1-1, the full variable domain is SQTIHQWPATLVQPVGSPLSLECTVEGTSNPNLYWYRQAAGRGLQLLFYSVGIGQISSEVPQNLSASRPQDRQFILSSKKLLLSDSGFYLCAWDRESTEAFFGQGTRLTVV.

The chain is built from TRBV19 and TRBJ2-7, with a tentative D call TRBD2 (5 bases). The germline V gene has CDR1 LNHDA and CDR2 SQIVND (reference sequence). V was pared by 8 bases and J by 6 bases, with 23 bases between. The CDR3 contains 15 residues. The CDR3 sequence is CASALEVSSWGEQYF. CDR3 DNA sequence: TGTGCCAGTGCCCTGGAGGTGTCAAGTTGGGGCGAGCAGTACTTC.

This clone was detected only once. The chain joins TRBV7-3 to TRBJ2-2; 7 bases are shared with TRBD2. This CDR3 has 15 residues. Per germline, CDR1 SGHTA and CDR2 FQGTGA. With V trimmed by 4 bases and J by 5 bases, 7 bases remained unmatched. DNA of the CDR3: TGTGCCAGCAGCTCTAGCGGTTCTTGGACCGGGGAGCTGTTTTTT. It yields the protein CASSSSGSWTGELFF.

The CDR3 sequence is CASSILTGRPGELFF. CDR3 DNA sequence: TGTGCCAGTAGTATTCTGACAGGGAGGCCCGGGGAGCTGTTTTTT. The gene calls are TRBV19 and TRBJ2-2; weak D call: TRBD1 (7 bases). CDR3 length: 15 amino acids. CDR1 is LNHDA and CDR2 is SQIVND in the germline V gene (reference sequence). Between the trimmed V and J ends, which lost 3 bases and 6 bases, there was a span of 14 bases.

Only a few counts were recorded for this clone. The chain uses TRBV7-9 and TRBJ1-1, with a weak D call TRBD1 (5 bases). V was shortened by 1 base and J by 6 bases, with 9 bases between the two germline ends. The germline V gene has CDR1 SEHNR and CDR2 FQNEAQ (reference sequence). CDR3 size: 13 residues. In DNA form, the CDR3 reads TGTGCCAGCAGCTTAGTGTCGGGGCCTGAAGCTTTCTTT. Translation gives CASSLVSGPEAFF.

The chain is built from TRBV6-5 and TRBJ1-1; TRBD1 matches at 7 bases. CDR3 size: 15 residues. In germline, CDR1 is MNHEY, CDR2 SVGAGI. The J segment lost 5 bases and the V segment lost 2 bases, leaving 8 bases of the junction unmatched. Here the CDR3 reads CASSYTNRGRTEAFF. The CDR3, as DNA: TGTGCCAGCAGTTACACGAACAGGGGAAGAACTGAAGCTTTCTTT.

This CDR3 is CASSPGGGRSYEQYF. CDR3 DNA sequence: TGTGCCAGCAGCCCCGGTGGGGGACGGAGCTACGAGCAGTACTTC. The rearrangement uses TRBV11-3 and TRBJ2-7; D may match TRBD1 or TRBD2 (5 bases each). V dropped 5 bases and J dropped 3 bases, with 17 bases sitting between them. The CDR3 length is 15 residues. Germline V gives CDR1 SGHNT, CDR2 YENEEA.

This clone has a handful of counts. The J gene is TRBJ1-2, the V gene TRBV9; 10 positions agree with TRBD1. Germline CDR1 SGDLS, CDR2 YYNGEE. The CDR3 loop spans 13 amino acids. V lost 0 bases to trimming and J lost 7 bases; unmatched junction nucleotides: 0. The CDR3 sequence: CASSVGDRGGYTF. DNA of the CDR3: TGTGCCAGCAGCGTAGGGGACAGGGGTGGCTACACCTTC.

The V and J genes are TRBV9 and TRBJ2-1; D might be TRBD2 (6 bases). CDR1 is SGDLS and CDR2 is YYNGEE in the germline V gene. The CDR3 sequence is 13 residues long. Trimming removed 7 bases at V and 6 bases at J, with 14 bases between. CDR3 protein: CASGRLEGNEQFF. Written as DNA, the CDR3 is TGTGCCAGCGGACGACTAGAGGGCAATGAGCAGTTCTTC.

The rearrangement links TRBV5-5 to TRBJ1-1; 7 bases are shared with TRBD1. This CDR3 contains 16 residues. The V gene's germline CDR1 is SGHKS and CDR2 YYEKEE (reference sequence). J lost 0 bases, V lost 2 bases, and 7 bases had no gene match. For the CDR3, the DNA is TGTGCCAGCAGCTTCGGTGCAGGGGGTTTGAACACTGAAGCTTTCTTT. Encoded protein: CASSFGAGGLNTEAFF.

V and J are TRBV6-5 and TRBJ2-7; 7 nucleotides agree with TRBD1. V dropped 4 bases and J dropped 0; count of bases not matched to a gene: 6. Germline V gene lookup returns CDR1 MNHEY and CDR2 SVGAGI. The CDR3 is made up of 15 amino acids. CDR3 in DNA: TGTGCCAGCAGTTCGATGGGACAGAACTCCTACGAGCAGTACTTC. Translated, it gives CASSSMGQNSYEQYF.

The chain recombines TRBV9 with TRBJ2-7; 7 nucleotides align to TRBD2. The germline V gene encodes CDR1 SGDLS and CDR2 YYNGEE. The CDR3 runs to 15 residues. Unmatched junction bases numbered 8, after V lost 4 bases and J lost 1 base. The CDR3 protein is CASSPLGTNSYEQYF. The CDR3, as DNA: TGTGCCAGCAGCCCTCTCGGGACTAATTCCTACGAGCAGTACTTC.